The 10 T cell receptor beta chains reported below all come from one sample, sequenced in a study of cytomegalovirus exposure and HLA in healthy donors. In the PCR, 60 Vbeta and 13 Jbeta primers were used. Here immunoSEQ multiplex PCR was the method, and the copy in TCRdb shows in-frame clones only, minus some. The data show about 200,000 clones, roughly 12% seen once. The sample taken for sequencing was PBMCs. The receptors derive from a man aged 50-60 years in good health and CMV-seropositive.

J is TRBJ2-5 and V is TRBV5-8, with 7 bases lining up with TRBD1. This CDR3 has 14 amino acids. The trim removed 5 bases at V and 9 bases at J, leaving 13 bases unmatched. The germline V gene has CDR1 SGHTS and CDR2 YDEGEE. The CDR3 protein is CASSTGQSRGAQYF. DNA of the CDR3: TGTGCCAGCAGTACGGGACAGTCGCGTGGGGCCCAGTACTTC. Using reference TRBV5-8 and TRBJ2-5 for the parts outside the CDR3, the full variable domain is EAGVTQSPTHLIKTRGQQATLRCSPISGHTSVYWYQQALGLGLQFLLWYDEGEERNRGNFPPRFSGRQFPNYSSELNVNALELEDSALYLCASSTGQSRGAQYFGPGTRLLVL.

The chain links TRBV7-9 to TRBJ2-1; tentative D call: TRBD2 (5 bases). This CDR3 contains 13 residues. Trimming cost V 1 base and J 7 bases, with 8 bases left between them. Germline V gene sequence: CDR1 SEHNR, CDR2 FQNEAQ (reference sequence). CDR3 nucleotides: TGTGCCAGCAGCTTAGGACTAAATAATGAGCAGTTCTTC. Its protein product is CASSLGLNNEQFF.

This chain joins TRBV11-3 and TRBJ2-5, with 12 bases that match TRBD1. Germline lookup yields CDR1 SGHNT and CDR2 YENEEA. With V trimmed by 4 bases and J by 5 bases, 8 bases remained unmatched. The CDR3 has 16 amino acids. The chain's CDR3 is CASSSRGDRGHETQYF. The CDR3 nucleotides are TGTGCCAGCAGCTCCAGAGGGGACAGGGGGCACGAGACCCAGTACTTC.

The rearrangement uses TRBV11-2 and TRBJ2-5, with a weak D call TRBD1 (5 bases). CDR3 size: 14 residues. Germline V gene data show CDR1 as SGHAT and CDR2 as FQNNGV. V was trimmed by 1 base and J by 0 bases, leaving 6 bases between them. CDR3 sequence: CASSLGQHQETQYF. The CDR3 DNA is TGTGCCAGCAGCTTAGGACAGCACCAAGAGACCCAGTACTTC.

The chain links TRBV5-6 to TRBJ2-4; TRBD2 matches 7 bases. The CDR3 loop spans 15 amino acids. With 5 bases clipped from V and 6 bases from J, the junction kept 11 bases outside the gene matches. Germline CDR1 is SGHDT and CDR2 is YYEEEE. The CDR3 spells CASSLRGGGGNIQYF. The DNA for the CDR3 is TGTGCCAGCAGTTTGCGAGGTGGGGGGGGAAACATTCAGTACTTC.

The V and J genes are TRBV7-8 and TRBJ2-3; TRBD2 matches 12 bases. The length of the CDR3 is 17 residues. V lost 1 base, J lost 6 bases, and 8 bases stayed unmatched. CDR1 is SGHVS, CDR2 FQNEAQ, per germline. The CDR3 spells CASSLVVLAGGPDTQYF. Written as DNA, the CDR3 is TGTGCCAGCAGCTTAGTGGTCCTAGCGGGGGGGCCCGATACGCAGTATTTT.

This chain links TRBV28 with TRBJ2-7; 9 bases match TRBD1. Germline V gene sequence: CDR1 MDHEN, CDR2 SYDVKM. V dropped 2 bases and J dropped 3; count of bases not matched to a gene: 5. The CDR3 consists of 15 residues. The CDR3 sequence: CASSLRTGEIYEQYV. In nucleotides, the CDR3 is TGTGCCAGCAGTTTAAGGACAGGGGAAATCTACGAGCAGTACGTC.

This clone has just a few counts. CDR3 in amino acids: CASSPARGQGAIGQYF. The CDR3 DNA sequence: TGTGCCAGCAGCCCAGCCAGGGGGCAGGGGGCGATTGGGCAGTACTTC. This chain uses TRBV4-2 with TRBJ2-7, with TRBD1 matching 8 bases. This CDR3 is 16 amino acids long. V lost 4 bases and J lost 9; bases outside the gene matches: 17. Per the germline V gene, CDR1 is LGHNA and CDR2 is YNFKEQ.

The CDR3: CASSHQGGNEQFF. CDR3 DNA sequence: TGTGCCAGCAGTCACCAGGGGGGAAATGAGCAGTTCTTC. The chain combines TRBV6-5 with TRBJ2-1; D perhaps matches TRBD1 (7 bases). CDR3 length equals 13 residues. Germline V gene lookup returns CDR1 MNHEY and CDR2 SVGAGI. V lost 5 bases and J 7 bases, leaving 12 bases between the germline ends.

The gene calls are TRBV9 and TRBJ1-3; 11 bases line up with TRBD2. The J call is doubtful: the DNA matches TRBJ2-2 better. This CDR3 is built from 17 residues. Germline V gene lookup returns CDR1 SGDLS and CDR2 YYNGEE. Written as DNA, the CDR3 is TGTGCCAGCAGCGTACTAGCGGGGGGCGCGAACACCGGGGAGCTGTTTTTT. Protein sequence: CASSVLAGGANTGELFF.